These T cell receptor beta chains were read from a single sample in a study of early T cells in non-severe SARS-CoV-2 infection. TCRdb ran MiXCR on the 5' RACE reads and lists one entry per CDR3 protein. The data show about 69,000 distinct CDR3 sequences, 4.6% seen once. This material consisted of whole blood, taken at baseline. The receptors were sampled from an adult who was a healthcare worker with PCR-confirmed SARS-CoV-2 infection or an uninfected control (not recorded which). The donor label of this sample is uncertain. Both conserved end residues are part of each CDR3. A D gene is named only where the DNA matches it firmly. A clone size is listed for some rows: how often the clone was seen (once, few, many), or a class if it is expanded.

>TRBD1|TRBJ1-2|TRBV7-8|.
CASSLGRTGIVYDGYTF
TGTGCCAGCAGCTTAGGACGGACAGGGATAGTGTATGATGGCTACACCTTC
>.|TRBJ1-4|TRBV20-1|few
CSARLSTTNEKLFF
TGCAGTGCTAGACTGTCAACAACTAATGAAAAACTGTTTTTT
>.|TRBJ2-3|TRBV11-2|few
CASSLGTGRAIDTQYF
TGTGCCAGCAGCTTAGGGACAGGGAGGGCCATAGATACGCAGTATTTT
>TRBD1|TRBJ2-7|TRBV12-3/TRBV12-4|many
CASSSPGQGYYEQYF
TGTGCCAGCAGTTCACCGGGACAGGGGTACTACGAGCAGTACTTC
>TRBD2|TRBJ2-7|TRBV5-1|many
CASSFTSGYEQYF
TGCGCCAGCAGCTTCACTAGCGGCTACGAGCAGTACTTC
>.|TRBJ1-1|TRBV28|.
CASSIRTDLGNTEAFF
TGTGCCAGCAGTATCCGGACAGACCTAGGGAACACTGAAGCTTTCTTT
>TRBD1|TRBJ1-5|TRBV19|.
CASSSLQGDRGNQPQHF
TGTGCCAGTAGTTCCCTTCAGGGGGATCGAGGCAATCAGCCCCAGCATTTT
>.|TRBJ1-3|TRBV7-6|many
CASNPVQSGNTIYF
TGTGCCAGCAACCCTGTCCAGTCCGGAAACACCATATATTTT
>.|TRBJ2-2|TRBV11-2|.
CASTSYRLFTGELFF
TGTGCCAGCACCTCCTATCGGCTATTCACCGGGGAGCTGTTTTTT
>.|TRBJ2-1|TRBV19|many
CASSTGGNEQFF
TGTGCCAGTAGTACAGGAGGGAATGAGCAGTTCTTC
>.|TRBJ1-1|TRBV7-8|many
CASSDTRTEAFF
TGTGCCAGCAGCGATACGAGGACTGAAGCTTTCTTT
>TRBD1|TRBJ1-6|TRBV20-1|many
CSARSRQGGSPLHF
TGCAGTGCTAGATCCCGACAGGGCGGTTCACCCCTCCACTTT
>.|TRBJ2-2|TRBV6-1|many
CASRPGGGTVTPAGELFF
TGTGCCAGCCGTCCTGGTGGGGGGACAGTGACCCCCGCCGGGGAGCTGTTTTTT
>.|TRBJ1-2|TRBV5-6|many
CASSRVYGYTF
TGTGCCAGCAGCCGTGTCTATGGCTACACCTTC
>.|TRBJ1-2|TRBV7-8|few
CASSPSPGHQDGYTF
TGTGCCAGCAGCCCTTCACCCGGACACCAGGATGGCTACACCTTC
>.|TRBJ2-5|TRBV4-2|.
CASSQGVQGRGEETQYF
TGTGCCAGCAGCCAAGGTGTTCAGGGGAGAGGTGAGGAGACCCAGTACTTC
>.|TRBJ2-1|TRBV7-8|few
CASSSVGSYNEQFF
TGTGCCAGCAGCTCGGTGGGCTCCTACAATGAGCAGTTCTTC
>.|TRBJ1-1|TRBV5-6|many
CASSLSDNAEAFF
TGTGCCAGCAGCTTGTCGGACAACGCTGAAGCTTTCTTT
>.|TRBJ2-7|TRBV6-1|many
CASSKLLRAGSYEQYF
TGTGCCAGCAGTAAATTACTCCGGGCGGGTTCCTACGAGCAGTACTTC
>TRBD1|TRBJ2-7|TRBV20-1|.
CSARDLGQGGPHEQYF
TGCAGTGCTAGAGATTTGGGACAGGGAGGGCCCCACGAGCAGTACTTC
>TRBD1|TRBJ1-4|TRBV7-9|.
CASSLEGQLNEKLFF
TGTGCCAGCAGCTTAGAGGGACAGCTTAATGAAAAACTGTTTTTT
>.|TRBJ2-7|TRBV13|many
CASSFSGSLAYEQYF
TGTGCCAGCAGCTTCTCGGGATCCCTCGCCTACGAGCAGTACTTC
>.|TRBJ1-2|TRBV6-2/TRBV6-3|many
CASSSYLRGSYTF
TGTGCCAGCAGTTCCTATCTGCGGGGCAGCTACACCTTC
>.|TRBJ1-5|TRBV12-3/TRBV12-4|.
CASGPSPWPQHF
TGTGCCAGCGGCCCGTCCCCTTGGCCCCAGCATTTT
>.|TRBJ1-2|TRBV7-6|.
CASSPGQLYGYTF
TGTGCCAGCAGCCCAGGACAGCTCTATGGCTACACCTTC
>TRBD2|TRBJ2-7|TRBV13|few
CASSPTSGGHSSYEQYF
TGTGCCAGCAGCCCTACTAGCGGGGGGCACAGCTCCTACGAGCAGTACTTC
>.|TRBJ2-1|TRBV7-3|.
CASSLYSEQFF
TGTGCCAGCAGCTTATATAGTGAGCAGTTCTTC